These T cell receptor beta chains were read from a single sample in a study of T cells in localized non-small cell lung cancer. This table comes from immunoSEQ multiplex PCR, and its TCRdb copy is limited to in-frame clones, with some not included. The sample shows about 24,000 clones, about 91% of them seen only once. The source material was peripheral blood mononuclear cells, sampled before any cancer treatment. The receptors stem from a woman aged 35 to 69 with stage III lung adenocarcinoma. The CDR3 runs from the conserved cysteine through the conserved F or W. Fields, in order: CDR3 DNA, CDR3 protein, V gene, J gene, D gene, clone size. D genes are given only for firm matches. Size is omitted from some rows. Given values are once, few, many or a class for expanded clones.

TGTGCCAGCAGTTTAGTCTTCAGGGGGTCTGGGGCCAACGTCCTGACTTTC,CASSLVFRGSGANVLTF,TRBV27,TRBJ2-6,TRBD1,once
TGTGCCAGTAGCCCCTATGGGGCGCTAGCTGGGAGCACTGAAGCTTTCTTT,CASSPYGALAGSTEAFF,TRBV19,TRBJ1-1,-,-
TGTGCCAGCAAGGCGGGACACAACCAAGAGACCCAGTACTTC,CASKAGHNQETQYF,TRBV2,TRBJ2-5,-,-
TGCGCCAGCAGCCAAGATCAGGGGGCGAACACTGAAGCTTTCTTT,CASSQDQGANTEAFF,TRBV4-3,TRBJ1-1,TRBD1,-
TGTGCCTGGAGTGTAGGGGGTGGAGATAACATTCAGTACTTC,CAWSVGGGDNIQYF,TRBV30,TRBJ2-4,-,-
TGTGCCAGCAGCTTGCACAGAGTTGGGGGTGAAAAACTGTTTTTT,CASSLHRVGGEKLFF,TRBV7-2,TRBJ1-4,-,-
TGCGCCAGCAGCGCGACAGGGGAAAACACCATATATTTT,CASSATGENTIYF,TRBV5-1,TRBJ1-3,TRBD1,-
TGTGCCAGCAAAGCTGGGGGCCTAGCAGTCTACAATGAGCAGTTCTTC,CASKAGGLAVYNEQFF,TRBV19,TRBJ2-1,-,-
TGCGCCAGCAGTCGAGGGCTAGCGGGGGGGCAAGAGACCCAGTACTTC,CASSRGLAGGQETQYF,TRBV4-1,TRBJ2-5,TRBD2,-
TGTGCTAGTGGTTTGGTACGGGGGGGATACAATGAGCAGTTCTTC,CASGLVRGGYNEQFF,TRBV12-5,TRBJ2-1,TRBD2,-
TGTGCCAGCAGCCAGAGAAGGACTAGGGGGGGAGAGACCCAGTACTTC,CASSQRRTRGGETQYF,TRBV14,TRBJ2-5,-,-
TGTGCCAGCTCACCACCGAGAGGACAGGGTCTTACCGGGGAGCTGTTTTTT,CASSPPRGQGLTGELFF,TRBV18,TRBJ2-2,TRBD1,-
TGTGCTAGTGGTTTGGCACCCCACGCCCTCCTGATGGACAGGGGTGACGAGACCCAGTACTTC,CASGLAPHALLMDRGDETQYF,TRBV12-5,TRBJ2-5,TRBD1,-
TGTGCCAGCAGCTTAGCGGCGAGCTCCTACAATGAGCAGTTCTTC,CASSLAASSYNEQFF,TRBV6-5,TRBJ2-1,-,-
TGTGCCAGCAGCTCCTACGAGCAGTACTTC,CASSSYEQYF,TRBV12-1,TRBJ2-7,-,-
TGTGCCAGTAAATCGGGCGCGGGATCCGGAGGTGAGCAGTTCTTC,CASKSGAGSGGEQFF,TRBV19,TRBJ2-1,-,medium-sized
TGTGCCATCAGTGAGTCGGGGGAGTCGGGAGAGCAGTACTTC,CAISESGESGEQYF,TRBV10-3,TRBJ2-7,-,-
TGTGCCAGCAGCTTTTTAGGCAATCAGCCCCAGCATTTT,CASSFLGNQPQHF,TRBV11-3,TRBJ1-5,-,-
TGTGCCAGTAGTAGAGATAACTATGGCTACACCTTC,CASSRDNYGYTF,TRBV19,TRBJ1-2,-,-
TGTGCCAGCAGCTTACGCCGGACTAGCGGGAACACCGGGGAGCTGTTTTTT,CASSLRRTSGNTGELFF,TRBV11-1,TRBJ2-2,TRBD2,-
TGTGCCAGTAGTGATAGGGCGGCAGGGGACTATGGCTACACCTTC,CASSDRAAGDYGYTF,TRBV19,TRBJ1-2,-,-
TGTGCCAGCCAACTAGCGGGAGGGTACAATGAGCAGTTCTTC,CASQLAGGYNEQFF,TRBV14,TRBJ2-1,TRBD2,-
TGCGCCAGCAGCCAGTCGATGGGGGTTAACTATGGCTACACCTTC,CASSQSMGVNYGYTF,TRBV4-1,TRBJ1-2,-,-
TGTGCCAGCAGCTCGGGGGACCGCTCGAACACTGAAGCTTTCTTT,CASSSGDRSNTEAFF,TRBV11-1,TRBJ1-1,-,-
TGTGCCAGCAGCCTCGGGACAGGGAACACTGAAGCTTTCTTT,CASSLGTGNTEAFF,TRBV7-3,TRBJ1-1,TRBD1,-
TGTGCCAGCAGTTACTCCTCCGTAGCGGGGGGGGAGACCCAGTACTTC,CASSYSSVAGGETQYF,TRBV6-5,TRBJ2-5,TRBD2,-
TGTGCCAGCAGGGGGACAGGGACCACCGGGGAGCTGTTTTTT,CASRGTGTTGELFF,TRBV6-5,TRBJ2-2,TRBD1,-
TGTGCCAGTACCCCCGGACAGGGTTACACTGAAGCTTTCTTT,CASTPGQGYTEAFF,TRBV19,TRBJ1-1,TRBD1,-
TGTGCCAGCAGCCCCCGGGGGTCGGAGACTGAAGCTTTCTTT,CASSPRGSETEAFF,TRBV7-9,TRBJ1-1,-,-
TGTGCCAGCAGCTTTTCCGGGACAGGGACTCTTAACTATGGCTACACCTTC,CASSFSGTGTLNYGYTF,TRBV7-9,TRBJ1-2,TRBD1,-
TGTGCCAGCAGTTCGGGCCTTAGCGGCGCAAACATTCAGTACTTC,CASSSGLSGANIQYF,TRBV6-5,TRBJ2-4,-,-
TGTGCCAGCAGCTTTATTGTCAGCTATTCTGGAAACACCATATATTTT,CASSFIVSYSGNTIYF,TRBV7-9,TRBJ1-3,-,-